These 27 T cell receptor beta chains were all obtained from the same sample, sequenced in a study of T cell repertoires in cytomegalovirus infection (dated by TCRdb to between 2019 and 2020). The antigens for these receptors are not known. The run used an Illumina HiSeq 1500. TCRdb took the public reads, trimmed them with fastp at Q25, ran MiXCR for clone calling and kept in-frame beta chains. Identical CDR3 protein sequences are pooled into one entry, listed with their most common genes and DNA. In all, the sample holds around 100,000 distinct CDR3 sequences, and roughly 9.1% of those were seen once. Roughly 31% of the sample rests with the top ten. The specimen was PBMCs, sequenced either directly or after in vitro stimulation (not recorded which). The receptor source for this set is a human donor in good health (CMV status not recorded). Some clones in this sample may be carry-over from other donors' samples.

This clonotype has just a few counts. The chain uses TRBV7-9 and TRBJ2-1; TRBD1 matches at 8 bases. J was trimmed by 8 bases and V by 5 bases; bases with no gene match: 20. Germline V gene lookup returns CDR1 SEHNR and CDR2 FQNEAQ (reference sequence). The CDR3 has 18 residues. The CDR3 nucleotides read TGTGCCAGCAGCCGACCTCCAGTGACAGGGGATAGTTTGCATGAGCAGTTCTTC. The encoded protein is CASSRPPVTGDSLHEQFF.

This clonotype was detected only a few times. The CDR3 here is CASSSATSGAYEQYF. CDR3 in DNA: TGTGCCAGCAGCTCAGCGACTAGCGGGGCCTACGAGCAGTACTTC. This sequence joins TRBV9 and TRBJ2-7, with TRBD2 matching 11 bases. Per the germline V gene, CDR1 is SGDLS and CDR2 is YYNGEE. V trimming: 4 bases; J trimming: 2 bases; junction bases outside the gene matches: 5. The CDR3 covers 15 residues.

This clonotype was picked up a small number of times. The chain combines TRBV19 with TRBJ2-1, with 7 bases aligning to TRBD2. The CDR3 runs to 16 residues. Germline CDR1 is LNHDA and CDR2 is SQIVND (reference sequence). J was trimmed by 2 bases and V by 2 bases; bases with no gene match: 6. The CDR3 coding sequence is TGTGCCAGTAGTATAATGGGAGGGAGGGCCTACAATGAGCAGTTCTTC. This encodes CASSIMGGRAYNEQFF.

The V and J genes are TRBV29-1 and TRBJ2-1; no clear D. Per the germline V gene, CDR1 is SQVTM and CDR2 is ANQGSEA. The V end was cut by 1 base, the J end by 0 bases, with 13 bases between. This CDR3 is built from 16 residues. CDR3 coding DNA: TGCAGCGTTGAAGGGTTGCCGATGCGCTCCTACAATGAGCAGTTCTTC. This translates into CSVEGLPMRSYNEQFF.

This clonotype was recorded at least ten times. V and J are TRBV27 and TRBJ2-1; D gene uncertain. Germline V gene lookup returns CDR1 MNHEY and CDR2 SMNVEV (reference sequence). V lost 4 bases, J lost 0 bases, and 13 bases lay in between. This CDR3 comprises 16 residues. The CDR3: CASSSPTESSYNEQFF. The CDR3 nucleotides read TGTGCCAGCAGTTCCCCGACCGAAAGCTCCTACAATGAGCAGTTCTTC.

To note about this clonotype: A read error is likely, as this CDR3 ends without the conserved phenylalanine or tryptophan. This sequence joins TRBV4-1 and TRBJ1-2, with TRBD1 as a possible D gene (5 bases). Germline V gene lookup returns CDR1 MGHRA and CDR2 YSYEKL. The CDR3 is 16 residues long. V was shortened by 1 base and J by 0 bases, with 12 bases between the two germline ends. In DNA form, the CDR3 reads TGCGCCAGCAGCCAAGTGGGGACGGGAGCTAACTATGGCTACACCCTC. Protein product: CASSQVGTGANYGYTL.

The chain carries TRBV6-1 and TRBJ2-7, with D possibly TRBD1 on 5 matching bases. This CDR3 comprises 15 residues. Trimming removed 2 bases at V and 3 bases at J, with 14 bases between. Per the germline V gene, CDR1 is MNHNS and CDR2 is SASEGT. This CDR3 is CASSEILGVFYEQYF. The CDR3 DNA follows: TGTGCCAGCAGTGAAATTTTAGGGGTCTTCTACGAGCAGTACTTC.

The chain is built from TRBV7-2 and TRBJ2-3; D uncertain. This CDR3 spans 14 amino acids. Germline CDR1 SGHTA, CDR2 FQGNSA. V lost 1 base, J lost 2 bases, and 7 bases lay in between. CDR3 region: CASSLGWDTDTQYF. In nucleotides, the CDR3 is TGTGCCAGCAGCTTAGGGTGGGACACAGATACGCAGTATTTT.

The rearrangement links TRBV7-9 to TRBJ1-5, with D unclear. The CDR3 spans 19 residues. The germline V and J ends were trimmed by 1 base and 1 base, with 20 bases remaining between them. Germline assignment: CDR1 SEHNR and CDR2 FQNEAQ (reference sequence). This CDR3 is CASSLEIDVAGGSNQPQHF. In DNA form, the CDR3 reads TGTGCCAGCAGCTTAGAAATCGACGTGGCGGGAGGGAGCAATCAGCCCCAGCATTTT.

This clonotype turned up a few times. The rearrangement links TRBV6-5 to TRBJ2-7; a possible D gene is TRBD1 (5 bases). V was shortened by 1 base and J by 0 bases, with 7 bases between the two germline ends. Germline assignment: CDR1 MNHEY and CDR2 SVGAGI. The CDR3 loop spans 14 amino acids. This chain's CDR3 is CASSYYRSSYEQYF. CDR3 nucleotide sequence: TGTGCCAGCAGTTACTACAGGAGCTCCTACGAGCAGTACTTC.

This clonotype showed up many times. The DNA of the CDR3 is TGTGCCAGCAGCTCCCCCCGGGAGAACCCTACCTACGAGCAGTACTTC. This codes for CASSSPRENPTYEQYF. The chain combines TRBV7-2 with TRBJ2-7; weak D call: TRBD2 (6 bases). The germline CDR1 and CDR2 sequences are SGHTA and FQGNSA. The CDR3 is 16 amino acids. The V end was cut by 4 bases, the J end by 2 bases, with 18 bases between.

The V call is TRBV2, the J call TRBJ2-5; D is ambiguous. CDR3 length: 11 residues. V was shortened by 6 bases and J by 5 bases, with 7 bases between the two germline ends. In germline, CDR1 is SNHLY, CDR2 FYNNEI. The CDR3 loop reads CASRVGETQYF. The DNA for the CDR3 is TGTGCCAGCAGGGTTGGGGAGACCCAGTACTTC.

This clonotype occurred once. The rearrangement uses TRBV2 and TRBJ2-1, with TRBD2 matching 13 bases. V gave up 3 bases and J gave up 8 bases; unmatched junction bases: 4. Germline CDR1 reads SNHLY; CDR2 reads FYNNEI. This CDR3 is 15 amino acids long. CDR3 DNA: TGTGCCAGCAGTGACGGGACTAGCGGGATGGATGAGCAGTTCTTC. Encoded protein: CASSDGTSGMDEQFF.

This chain uses TRBV27 with TRBJ2-7; D is perhaps TRBD1 or TRBD2 (5 bases each). Germline lookup yields CDR1 MNHEY and CDR2 SMNVEV (reference sequence). The germline V and J ends were trimmed by 2 bases and 2 bases, with 16 bases remaining between them. The CDR3 contains 16 residues. The CDR3 DNA is TGTGCCAGCAGTTTACAGAACCCACGGGACCCCTACGAGCAGTACGTC. Encoded protein: CASSLQNPRDPYEQYV.

This clonotype has a handful of counts. The chain uses TRBV20-1 and TRBJ2-1, with 11 bases matching TRBD2. The germline V gene encodes CDR1 DFQATT and CDR2 SNEGSKA (reference sequence). V lost 3 bases, J lost 8 bases, and 27 bases stayed unmatched. CDR3 length: 21 amino acids. The CDR3 DNA reads TGCAGTGCTAGTTTTCACCCTCGGTCAGTAGCGGGAGGGTCGGGGCCCGATGAGCAGTTCTTC. Protein product: CSASFHPRSVAGGSGPDEQFF.

The V call is TRBV24-1, the J call TRBJ2-6, with TRBD1 matching over 8 bases. CDR3 length: 16 amino acids. Germline assignment: CDR1 KGHDR and CDR2 SFDVKD. The trim removed 5 bases at V and 0 bases at J, leaving 2 bases unmatched. In DNA form, the CDR3 reads TGTGCCACCAGTGGGGACAGGAACTCTGGGGCCAACGTCCTGACTTTC. This sequence encodes CATSGDRNSGANVLTF.

This clonotype was recorded many times. This sequence joins TRBV5-1 and TRBJ2-7; the D gene is possibly TRBD2 (6 bases). The CDR3 spans 12 residues. Germline-derived CDR1 and CDR2 are SGHRS and YFSETQ. The V and J ends lost 5 bases and 7 bases respectively, with 13 bases between them. CDR3 sequence: CASRHPGGEQYF. CDR3 nucleotides: TGCGCCAGCAGACACCCTGGAGGGGAGCAGTACTTC.

The chain couples TRBV5-1 to TRBJ1-3, with 11 bases lining up with TRBD1. The CDR3 runs to 18 residues. V shed 1 base and J 0 bases; nucleotides not matched to a gene: 6. In germline, CDR1 is SGHRS, CDR2 YFSETQ. The CDR3 DNA follows: TGCGCCAGCAGCTTGAACCCCGGGACAGGGGGCTCTGGAAACACCATATATTTT. Translating gives CASSLNPGTGGSGNTIYF. Together with reference TRBV5-1 and TRBJ1-3, the CDR3 gives the full variable domain: KAGVTQTPRYLIKTRGQQVTLSCSPISGHRSVSWYQQTPGQGLQFLFEYFSETQRNKGNFPGRFSGRQFSNSRSEMNVSTLELGDSALYLCASSLNPGTGGSGNTIYFGEGSWLTVV.

The chain uses TRBV7-9 and TRBJ2-1, with D unclear. The V and J ends lost 0 bases and 6 bases respectively, with 6 bases between them. Germline CDR1 reads SEHNR; CDR2 reads FQNEAQ (reference sequence). CDR3 length equals 13 residues. Here the CDR3 DNA reads TGTGCCAGCAGCTTAGCGTCCCGCAATGAGCAGTTCTTC. This codes for CASSLASRNEQFF.

In the case of this clonotype: Being one base from a much bigger clone, this may be a read error. V and J are TRBV4-1 and TRBJ2-1; D possibly corresponds to TRBD1 (5 bases). The CDR3 covers 15 residues. Looked up from germline, CDR1 is MGHRA and CDR2 is YSYEKL. V lost 1 base and J lost 1, with 8 bases in between. The CDR3 nucleotides are TGCGCCAGCAGCCAAGTAGACAGATCCTACAATGAGCAGTTCTTC. Translation gives CASSQVDRSYNEQFF.

At least ten counts were recorded for this clonotype. This chain uses TRBV7-6 with TRBJ2-7; TRBD2 matches 10 bases. CDR3 length: 18 residues. V gave up 4 bases and J gave up 4 bases; unmatched junction bases: 16. Germline CDR1 reads SGHVS; CDR2 reads FNYEAQ. DNA of the CDR3: TGTGCCAGCAGCTACTTAGGGCGTCGGTCTAGCGGGGGATACGAGCAGTACTTC. This translates into CASSYLGRRSSGGYEQYF.

This clonotype was detected many times. This chain connects TRBV7-9 to TRBJ1-2; TRBD1 might be the D (6 bases). The CDR3 totals 14 residues. Germline loops: CDR1 SEHNR, CDR2 FQNEAQ (reference sequence). V lost 5 bases and J 7 bases, leaving 17 bases between the germline ends. This CDR3 reads CASSHQGQSVGYTF. The CDR3 DNA reads as TGTGCCAGCAGCCACCAGGGGCAATCGGTTGGCTACACCTTC.

This clonotype has more than one count but fewer than ten. V and J are TRBV3-1 and TRBJ2-5; unclear D gene. The CDR3 consists of 14 residues. Germline-derived CDR1 and CDR2 are LGHDT and YNNKEL (reference sequence). V gave up 4 bases and J gave up 1 base, with 10 bases separating them. Written as DNA, the CDR3 is TGTGCCAGCAGCCCGTCGAATACCCAAGAGACCCAGTACTTC. This gives the protein CASSPSNTQETQYF.

Many counts were recorded for this clonotype. The genes are TRBV7-2 and TRBJ1-4; D unclear. Germline lookup yields CDR1 SGHTA and CDR2 FQGNSA. The CDR3 runs to 15 residues. V gave up 1 base and J gave up 5 bases, with 11 bases separating them. The CDR3 DNA follows: TGTGCCAGCAGCTTAGGTCCGGTCCCAAATGAAAAACTGTTTTTT. Protein: CASSLGPVPNEKLFF.

This clonotype has at least ten counts. V usage is TRBV4-3 and J usage is TRBJ2-7, with no clear D. Germline-derived CDR1 and CDR2 are LGHNA and YSLEER. The CDR3 is 15 residues long. V lost 0 bases, J lost 0 bases, and 9 bases lay in between. The CDR3 bases are TGCGCCAGCAGCCAAGAACCAGGCTTCTCCTACGAGCAGTACTTC. Residues: CASSQEPGFSYEQYF.

J is TRBJ2-7 and V is TRBV28, with D hard to call. V lost 5 bases, J lost 3 bases, and 5 bases lay in between. The CDR3 runs to 11 residues. The germline V gene encodes CDR1 MDHEN and CDR2 SYDVKM. As DNA, the CDR3 is TGTGCCAGCAGTCCGGACTACGAGCAGTACTTC. Translated: CASSPDYEQYF.

At least ten counts were recorded for this clonotype. V is TRBV2 and J is TRBJ1-1; D may be TRBD1 (5 bases). V was pared by 7 bases and J by 13 bases, with 22 bases between. The CDR3 extends over 13 amino acids. CDR1 SNHLY and CDR2 FYNNEI come from the germline V gene. The CDR3 bases are TGTGCCAGCATTAGGGATCCGGGACGGGGGGTTTTCTTT. This gives the protein CASIRDPGRGVFF.